Here is one TCR beta chain with its context. Its antigen is unidentified. The CDR3 extends over 15 amino acids. The V segment lost 4 bases and the J segment 8 bases; nucleotides outside the gene matches: 5. Germline lookup yields CDR1 SGHNT and CDR2 YENEEA. The source of the sample is a study of CD4+ T cells in melanoma. Method: immunoSEQ multiplex PCR; TCRdb's copy keeps in-frame clones and lacks some. The sample shows around 100,000 clones, 92% of them seen only once. Points from the study as a whole: Neoantigen-specific CD4+ T cells in melanoma reportedly had diverse differentiation states. CD8+ T cell, macrophage and B cell function reportedly correlated with neoantigen-specific CD4+ T cells.

The clonotype comes from a human donor with melanoma. Sequencing was performed on peripheral blood. V usage is TRBV11-3 and J usage is TRBJ2-1; 13 bases are a match to TRBD2. The CDR3 region is CASSSRTSGSHEQFF. The CDR3 bases are TGTGCCAGCAGCTCTCGGACTAGCGGGAGTCATGAGCAGTTCTTC.